The 17 T cell receptor beta chains listed next were all sequenced from one sample in a study of blood T cell repertoires in COVID-19. TCRdb's copy holds only in-frame clones and misses some; the assay was immunoSEQ multiplex PCR. The sample lists about 300,000 clones, under 90% occurring once. Sequencing was performed on PBMCs or T cells enriched from blood (not recorded which). Receptor source: a woman between 50 and 59 years old who had been exposed to COVID-19.

Here the CDR3 reads CASSQDYLGGMDGELFF. The CDR3 nucleotides are TGTGCCAGCAGCCAAGATTATCTCGGGGGAATGGACGGGGAGCTGTTTTTT. This chain links TRBV14 with TRBJ2-2; tentatively, D is TRBD2 (6 bases). Germline-derived CDR1 and CDR2 are SGHDN and FVKESK. Trimming pared 0 bases from V and 7 bases from J, leaving 18 bases between. The CDR3 runs to 17 residues.

This clone has just one count. The V and J genes are TRBV2 and TRBJ2-5, with a tentative D call TRBD2 (6 bases). Germline values: CDR1 SNHLY, CDR2 FYNNEI. This CDR3 is 13 amino acids long. The V end lost 4 bases, the J end lost 4 bases, and 10 bases lay between the germline ends. DNA of the CDR3: TGTGCCAGCAGTGGAGTGGGGGGAGAGACCCAGTACTTC. Its translation: CASSGVGGETQYF.

The chain links TRBV7-9 to TRBJ2-5, with 10 bases lining up with TRBD2. Trimming removed 5 bases from V and 2 bases from J; junction bases left unmatched: 5. Germline V lookup: CDR1 SEHNR, CDR2 FQNEAQ (reference sequence). The CDR3 consists of 15 residues. CDR3 amino acids: CASSRTSGVQETQYF. DNA for the CDR3: TGTGCCAGCAGCCGAACTAGCGGGGTTCAAGAGACCCAGTACTTC.

This chain connects TRBV28 to TRBJ1-2, with a tentative D call TRBD1 (6 bases). CDR1 is MDHEN, CDR2 SYDVKM, per germline. Trimming took 6 bases from V and 6 from J, leaving 17 bases between them. CDR3 length: 14 residues. CDR3 protein: CASRGGAVRDGYTF. CDR3 coding DNA: TGTGCCAGCAGAGGGGGGGCGGTGAGGGATGGCTACACCTTC.

The sample holds a few counts of this clone. The V and J genes are TRBV30 and TRBJ1-2; unclear D gene. Germline lookup yields CDR1 GTSNPN and CDR2 SVGIG (reference sequence). This CDR3 comprises 12 residues. V lost 2 bases and J lost 2, with 6 bases in between. The CDR3 region has the DNA TGTGCCTGGAGTTTGAGCAACTATGGCTACACCTTC. Protein product: CAWSLSNYGYTF.

The chain employs TRBV5-1 and TRBJ2-7, with D unresolved. The CDR3 consists of 12 residues. CDR1 is SGHRS, CDR2 YFSETQ, per germline. V shed 3 bases and J shed 3 bases, with 7 bases lying between them. CDR3 coding DNA: TGCGCCAGCAGCTCCGGCGGCTACGAGCAGTACTTC. Translation: CASSSGGYEQYF.

This chain uses TRBV20-1 with TRBJ1-3; TRBD1 aligns across 7 bases. V lost 3 bases to trimming and J lost 4 bases; unmatched junction nucleotides: 6. The CDR3 contains 14 residues. Germline V gene sequence: CDR1 DFQATT, CDR2 SNEGSKA (reference sequence). CDR3: CSASEQGRGNTIYF. CDR3 coding DNA: TGCAGTGCTAGTGAACAGGGGAGGGGAAACACCATATATTTT.

This chain links TRBV30 with TRBJ2-7; D unclear. Trimming removed 2 bases at V and 2 bases at J, with 10 bases between. The V gene's germline CDR1 is GTSNPN and CDR2 SVGIG (reference sequence). The CDR3 consists of 13 residues. The CDR3 here is CAWSTQNPYEQYF. Written as DNA, the CDR3 is TGTGCCTGGAGTACACAGAATCCCTACGAGCAGTACTTC.

This clone was picked up one time. The V and J genes are TRBV6-5 and TRBJ1-4, with 7 bases fitting TRBD1. This CDR3 is built from 12 residues. The germline CDR1 and CDR2 sequences are MNHEY and SVGAGI. V shed 5 bases and J 14 bases; nucleotides not matched to a gene: 8. The CDR3 protein is CASSHQGGELFF. The DNA for the CDR3 is TGTGCCAGCAGTCACCAGGGGGGTGAGCTGTTTTTT.

This chain joins TRBV2 and TRBJ1-6; the D is unclear. The CDR3 is made up of 16 amino acids. Germline V gene data show CDR1 as SNHLY and CDR2 as FYNNEI. Between the trimmed V and J ends, which lost 2 bases and 0 bases, there was a span of 8 bases. CDR3 DNA sequence: TGTGCCAGCAGTGAACAGACTAGCTCCTATAATTCACCCCTCCACTTT. Amino acids: CASSEQTSSYNSPLHF.

The V and J genes are TRBV27 and TRBJ2-3; 12 nucleotides align to TRBD2. Germline CDR1 and CDR2: MNHEY and SMNVEV (reference sequence). The CDR3 contains 16 residues. V trimming: 1 base; J trimming: 6 bases; junction bases outside the gene matches: 5. CDR3 coding DNA: TGTGCCAGCAGTTTATACCCTAGCGGGGGGGCGGATACGCAGTATTTT. This gives the protein CASSLYPSGGADTQYF.

This clone was detected only once. V is TRBV27 and J is TRBJ1-5; D is uncertain. Trimming left V 2 bases short and J 5 bases short, with 13 bases between. CDR1 is MNHEY, CDR2 SMNVEV, per germline (reference sequence). There are 15 residues in the CDR3. In DNA, the CDR3 is TGTGCCAGCAGTTTAGGGCTAAGCATGGATCAGCCCCAGCATTTT. It encodes CASSLGLSMDQPQHF.

This chain links TRBV2 with TRBJ1-4; 11 positions agree with TRBD1. The CDR3 consists of 15 residues. Germline lookup yields CDR1 SNHLY and CDR2 FYNNEI. The V gene end was trimmed by 6 bases and the J gene end by 4 bases; junction bases not matched to a gene: 4. For the CDR3, the DNA is TGTGCCAGCAGGGGACAGGGGGGTCATAATGAAAAACTGTTTTTT. This sequence encodes CASRGQGGHNEKLFF.

The gene calls are TRBV30 and TRBJ1-1; D is unclear. The CDR3 covers 13 residues. V lost 2 bases, J lost 3 bases, and 10 bases lay in between. Per germline, CDR1 GTSNPN and CDR2 SVGIG (reference sequence). The CDR3 is CAWSNPPDTEAFF. The CDR3 DNA is TGTGCCTGGAGTAACCCCCCGGACACTGAAGCTTTCTTT.

This clone was counted a single time. The chain links TRBV6-5 to TRBJ1-5, with a weak D call TRBD1 (6 bases). The V end was cut by 7 bases, the J end by 1 base, with 11 bases between. This CDR3 is built from 14 residues. In germline, CDR1 is MNHEY, CDR2 SVGAGI. The CDR3 sequence is CASTQGLSNQPQHF. The CDR3, as DNA: TGTGCCAGCACCCAGGGGTTGAGCAATCAGCCCCAGCATTTT.

V usage is TRBV18 and J usage is TRBJ2-2; D remains unclear. CDR3 length: 15 amino acids. V gave up 8 bases and J gave up 3 bases, with 16 bases separating them. Germline V CDR1 and CDR2: KGHSH, LQKENI. The CDR3 is CASPPVTGDTGELFF. The CDR3 region has the DNA TGTGCCAGCCCGCCCGTAACCGGAGACACCGGGGAGCTGTTTTTT.

This clone showed up just a few times. The chain carries TRBV3-1 (or the pseudogene TRBV3-2) and TRBJ1-6; 7 bases map to TRBD1. J was trimmed by 6 bases and V by 6 bases; bases with no gene match: 17. Germline assignment: CDR1 LGHDT and CDR2 YNNKEL (reference sequence). The CDR3 covers 18 residues. CDR3 sequence reads: CASRRTEGAANPNSPLHF. The CDR3 DNA follows: TGTGCCAGCAGGCGCACAGAGGGGGCAGCTAACCCTAATTCACCCCTCCACTTT.